The 24 T cell receptor beta chains below come from one sample, sequenced in a study of T cell responses to AZD1222 COVID-19 vaccine. Sequencing was performed with immunoSEQ multiplex PCR; in TCRdb, only in-frame clones are kept and a portion is missing. The sample has 60,000 to 95,000 clones, roughly 84% seen once. Specimen: peripheral blood, collected 28 days after the second AZD1222 dose. Every receptor here comes from an adult who received the AZD1222 COVID-19 vaccine.

The chain carries TRBV9 and TRBJ1-6; D call uncertain. V lost 0 bases to trimming and J lost 2 bases, with 9 bases between them. The CDR3 runs 16 residues. Germline lookup yields CDR1 SGDLS and CDR2 YYNGEE. CDR3 sequence reads: CASSVAPAAYNSPLHF. Written as DNA, the CDR3 is TGTGCCAGCAGCGTAGCCCCGGCAGCCTATAATTCACCCCTCCACTTT.

This chain connects TRBV2 to TRBJ1-1; 7 bases are shared with TRBD1. V shed 6 bases, J shed 6 bases, and the junction held 4 bases outside the gene matches. Germline CDR1 is SNHLY and CDR2 is FYNNEI. The length of the CDR3 is 12 residues. The CDR3 DNA follows: TGTGCCAGCAGCGCGGGACAGCCTGAAGCTTTCTTT. Its protein is CASSAGQPEAFF.

The chain links TRBV7-3 to TRBJ2-5; 9 bases fit TRBD1. From germline, CDR1 is SGHTA and CDR2 FQGTGA. The CDR3 length is 15 residues. V trimming: 4 bases; J trimming: 5 bases; junction bases outside the gene matches: 8. The CDR3 loop is CASSSGQGFGETQYF. The CDR3 nucleotides are TGTGCCAGCAGCTCCGGACAGGGGTTCGGTGAGACCCAGTACTTC.

The rearrangement joins TRBV18 to TRBJ1-2; TRBD1 matches at 7 bases. CDR1 and CDR2 from the germline V gene are KGHSH and LQKENI. The CDR3 has 14 residues. After removal of 0 bases from V and 7 bases from J, the junction contained 5 bases not matched to a gene. CDR3 in amino acids: CASSPPSGDSGYTF. The CDR3 DNA sequence: TGTGCCAGCTCACCACCTTCAGGGGACAGTGGCTACACCTTC. The full variable domain, in which reference TRBV18 and TRBJ1-2 provide the parts outside the CDR3, is NAGVMQNPRHLVRRRGQEARLRCSPMKGHSHVYWYRQLPEEGLKFMVYLQKENIIDESGMPKERFSAEFPKEGPSILRIQQVVRGDSAAYFCASSPPSGDSGYTFGSGTRLTVV.

This clone appeared a single time. The chain uses TRBV7-8 and TRBJ1-6; D is unresolved. Per germline, CDR1 SGHVS and CDR2 FQNEAQ. CDR3 length: 16 amino acids. V was trimmed by 2 bases and J by 0 bases, leaving 8 bases between them. The CDR3 bases are TGTGCCAGCAGCTTAACTGTAAGCTCCTATAATTCACCCCTCCACTTT. It encodes CASSLTVSSYNSPLHF.

The chain joins TRBV21-1 to TRBJ2-7. TRBV21-1 is given as a pseudogene. The CDR3 contains 16 residues. The CDR3 sequence is CASSKERAGVIYEQYF. The CDR3 DNA sequence: TGTGCCAGCAGCAAAGAGCGGGCAGGGGTCATCTACGAGCAGTACTTC.

This clone is a singleton in its sample. The chain has TRBV5-1 and TRBJ1-4, with 9 nucleotides matching TRBD1. Germline lookup yields CDR1 SGHRS and CDR2 YFSETQ. The CDR3 has 14 residues. Trimming cost V 4 bases and J 8 bases; bases outside gene matches: 6. The CDR3 region has the DNA TGCGCCAGCAGCACGGGACAGGGTCACGAAAAACTGTTTTTT. The encoded protein is CASSTGQGHEKLFF.

The J gene is TRBJ2-4, the V gene TRBV9, with 13 bases matching TRBD2. Germline loops: CDR1 SGDLS, CDR2 YYNGEE. The CDR3 is 17 amino acids. The V gene end was trimmed by 4 bases and the J gene end by 6 bases; junction bases not matched to a gene: 10. CDR3 sequence reads: CASSKEGLAGFRNIQYF. The CDR3 DNA is TGTGCCAGCAGCAAAGAGGGACTAGCGGGGTTTCGAAACATTCAGTACTTC.

This chain connects TRBV24-1 to TRBJ2-1; D remains ambiguous. V lost 3 bases and J 8 bases, leaving 10 bases between the germline ends. The CDR3 covers 13 residues. The germline V gene encodes CDR1 KGHDR and CDR2 SFDVKD. The CDR3 is CATSDTVLDEQFF. The CDR3 DNA follows: TGTGCCACCAGTGATACCGTGTTGGATGAGCAGTTCTTC.

This chain links TRBV6-5 with TRBJ2-1; D perhaps matches TRBD2 (5 bases). Germline values: CDR1 MNHEY, CDR2 SVGAGI. V was trimmed by 4 bases and J by 1 base, leaving 5 bases between them. The CDR3 extends over 13 amino acids. The chain's CDR3 is CASSWESYNEQFF. The CDR3 DNA reads as TGTGCCAGCAGTTGGGAGTCCTACAATGAGCAGTTCTTC.

The V and J genes are TRBV3-1 (or the pseudogene TRBV3-2) and TRBJ2-5; D ambiguous. The CDR3 covers 13 residues. Trimming pared 3 bases from V and 2 bases from J, leaving 7 bases between. Germline V CDR1 and CDR2: LGHDT, YNNKEL (reference sequence). The CDR3 spells CASSHVGQETQYF. The CDR3 DNA reads TGTGCCAGCAGCCACGTCGGGCAAGAGACCCAGTACTTC.

This clone was observed a single time. Here the CDR3 reads CASSFTGSAFF. The CDR3, as DNA: TGTGCCAGCAGTTTCACAGGGAGCGCTTTCTTT. This rearrangement joins TRBV12-3 or TRBV12-4 to TRBJ1-1, with D possibly matching TRBD1 (6 bases). Trimming shortened V by 3 bases and J by 11 bases, and 10 bases separated the two germline ends. CDR3 size: 11 residues.

This clone was counted a single time. The chain has TRBV30 and TRBJ1-5; D perhaps matches TRBD1 (5 bases). V lost 2 bases and J 5 bases, leaving 13 bases between the germline ends. The CDR3 extends over 14 amino acids. The germline V gene encodes CDR1 GTSNPN and CDR2 SVGIG (reference sequence). CDR3 protein: CAWSPREGYQPQHF. CDR3 sequence (DNA): TGTGCCTGGAGTCCCAGGGAGGGGTATCAGCCCCAGCATTTT.

The V and J genes are TRBV25-1 and TRBJ2-1; 7 nucleotides line up with TRBD2. Germline V lookup: CDR1 MGHDK, CDR2 SYGVNS. The V segment lost 6 bases and the J segment 3 bases; nucleotides outside the gene matches: 5. This CDR3 is 14 amino acids long. The CDR3 nucleotides read TGTGCCAGCAGCTCCTCGGGAGGCTACAATGAGCAGTTCTTC. It is translated as CASSSSGGYNEQFF. The whole variable domain, filled in from reference TRBV25-1 and TRBJ2-1, reads EADIYQTPRYLVIGTGKKITLECSQTMGHDKMYWYQQDPGMELHLIHYSYGVNSTEKGDLSSESTVSRIRTEHFPLTLESARPSHTSQYLCASSSSGGYNEQFFGPGTRLTVL.

CDR3 in amino acids: CASSLGAGVSQETQYF. For the CDR3, the DNA is TGTGCCAGCAGCTTGGGGGCAGGGGTTTCGCAAGAGACCCAGTACTTC. The genes are TRBV5-6 and TRBJ2-5; the D gene is possibly TRBD1 (6 bases). This CDR3 region has 16 residues. V lost 0 bases and J 2 bases, leaving 14 bases between the germline ends. Looked up from germline, CDR1 is SGHDT and CDR2 is YYEEEE.

This clone occurred once. The chain is built from TRBV4-1 and TRBJ1-5, with a tentative D call TRBD1 (5 bases). V gave up 1 base and J gave up 7 bases, with 14 bases separating them. CDR3 length: 15 amino acids. From germline, CDR1 is MGHRA and CDR2 YSYEKL. The CDR3, as DNA: TGCGCCAGCAGCCAAGTTGCAGGGACCCCGCAGCCCCAGCATTTT. Its protein is CASSQVAGTPQPQHF.

The V call is TRBV12-3 or TRBV12-4, the J call TRBJ1-1, with TRBD1 as a possible D gene (5 bases). CDR3 length: 13 amino acids. Trimming took off 3 bases at V and 2 bases at J, with 7 bases between the two ends. The CDR3 DNA sequence: TGTGCCAGCAGTTTCGGGGCTAACACTGAAGCTTTCTTT. Encoded protein: CASSFGANTEAFF.

The sample holds a few counts of this clone. The J gene is TRBJ1-2, the V gene TRBV2, with TRBD1 as a possible D gene (5 bases). With 2 bases removed from V and 2 bases from J, the gap between germline ends came to 9 bases. Germline-derived CDR1 and CDR2 are SNHLY and FYNNEI. This CDR3 is 14 amino acids long. The CDR3 coding sequence is TGTGCCAGCAGTGAAACGGCAGGGAACTATGGCTACACCTTC. It is translated as CASSETAGNYGYTF. The variable domain in full, with the rest retrieved from reference TRBV2 and TRBJ1-2, is EPEVTQTPSHQVTQMGQEVILRCVPISNHLYFYWYRQILGQKVEFLVSFYNNEISEKSEIFDDQFSVERPDGSNFTLKIRSTKLEDSAMYFCASSETAGNYGYTFGSGTRLTVV.

V usage is TRBV19 and J usage is TRBJ2-7; 8 nucleotides agree with TRBD1. Germline-derived CDR1 and CDR2 are LNHDA and SQIVND (reference sequence). V lost 9 bases, J lost 3 bases, and 1 base stayed unmatched. The CDR3 totals 11 residues. CDR3 coding DNA: TGTGCCAGCGGACAGGGCTACGAGCAGTACTTC. This codes for CASGQGYEQYF.

The chain is built from TRBV5-1 and TRBJ1-4, with TRBD1 matching over 7 bases. This CDR3 has 14 amino acids. V lost 4 bases and J lost 8; bases outside the gene matches: 8. CDR1 SGHRS and CDR2 YFSETQ come from the germline V gene. CDR3 bases: TGCGCCAGCAGCACCCGCCAGGGGGGGGAAAAACTGTTTTTT. Encoded protein: CASSTRQGGEKLFF.

The CDR3: CASSPRTGGFSGANVLTF. CDR3 nucleotides: TGTGCCAGCAGCCCGCGGACAGGCGGTTTCTCTGGGGCCAACGTCCTGACTTTC. V gene TRBV5-8 combines with J gene TRBJ2-6, with 7 bases fitting TRBD1. Germline V CDR1 and CDR2: SGHTS, YDEGEE. The CDR3 sequence is 18 residues long. The ends lost 4 bases at V and 0 bases at J; junction bases unmatched: 10.

The count of this clone is one. CDR3: CASSRQNLAGGKNEQFF. In nucleotides, the CDR3 is TGTGCCAGCTCACGACAAAATCTAGCGGGGGGTAAAAATGAGCAGTTCTTC. The chain joins TRBV18 to TRBJ2-1; 11 nucleotides align to TRBD2. The CDR3 has 17 amino acids. The J segment lost 7 bases and the V segment lost 4 bases, leaving 12 bases of the junction unmatched. Per the germline V gene, CDR1 is KGHSH and CDR2 is LQKENI.

The DNA for the CDR3 is TGTGCCAGTAGTACTCTCACGGCCGTCTACGAGCAGTACTTC. Its translation: CASSTLTAVYEQYF. V gene TRBV19 combines with J gene TRBJ2-7; D gene unclear. This CDR3 comprises 14 residues. CDR1 is LNHDA, CDR2 SQIVND, per germline (reference sequence). Trimming pared 4 bases from V and 3 bases from J, leaving 13 bases between.

The genes are TRBV2 and TRBJ1-2; 10 bases match TRBD1. Germline V lookup: CDR1 SNHLY, CDR2 FYNNEI. V trimming: 6 bases; J trimming: 12 bases; junction bases outside the gene matches: 16. CDR3 size: 15 residues. In DNA, the CDR3 is TGTGCCAGCAGCGCTCCCCCACCCGGGACAGGGGCGGACACCTTC. Its protein is CASSAPPPGTGADTF.